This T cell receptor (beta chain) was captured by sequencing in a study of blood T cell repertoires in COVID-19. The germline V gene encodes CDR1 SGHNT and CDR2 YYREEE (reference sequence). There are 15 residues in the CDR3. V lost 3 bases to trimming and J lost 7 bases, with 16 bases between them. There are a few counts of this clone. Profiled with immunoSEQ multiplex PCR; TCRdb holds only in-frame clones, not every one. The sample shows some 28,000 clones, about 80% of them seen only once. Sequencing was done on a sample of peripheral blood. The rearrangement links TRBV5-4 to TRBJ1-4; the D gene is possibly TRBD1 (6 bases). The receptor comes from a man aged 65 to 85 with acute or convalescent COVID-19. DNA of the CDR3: TGTGCCAGCAGCTACTCAGGGGTTCAGTCTGAAAAACTGTTTTTT. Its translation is CASSYSGVQSEKLFF.